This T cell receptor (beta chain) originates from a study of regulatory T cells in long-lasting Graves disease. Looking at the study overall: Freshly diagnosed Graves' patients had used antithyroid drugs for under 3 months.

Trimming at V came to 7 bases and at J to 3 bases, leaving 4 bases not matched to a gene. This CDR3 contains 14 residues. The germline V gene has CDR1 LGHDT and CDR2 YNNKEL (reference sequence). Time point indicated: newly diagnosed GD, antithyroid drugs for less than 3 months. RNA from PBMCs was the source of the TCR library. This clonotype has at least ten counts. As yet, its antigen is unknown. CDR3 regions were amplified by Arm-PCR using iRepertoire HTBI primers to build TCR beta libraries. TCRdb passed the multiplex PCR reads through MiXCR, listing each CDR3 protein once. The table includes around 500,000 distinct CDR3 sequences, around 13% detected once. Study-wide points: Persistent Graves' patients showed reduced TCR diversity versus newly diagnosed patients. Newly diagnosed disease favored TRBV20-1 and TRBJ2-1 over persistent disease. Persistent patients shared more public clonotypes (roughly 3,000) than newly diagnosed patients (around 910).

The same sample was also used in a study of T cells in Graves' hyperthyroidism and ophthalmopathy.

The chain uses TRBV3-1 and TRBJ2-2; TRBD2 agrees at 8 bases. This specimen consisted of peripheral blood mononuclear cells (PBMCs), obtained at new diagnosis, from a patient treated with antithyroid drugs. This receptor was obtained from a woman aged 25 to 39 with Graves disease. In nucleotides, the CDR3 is TGTGCCAGCACCCCCGGGGGGGACACCGGGGAGCTGTTTTTT. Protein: CASTPGGDTGELFF.